One and the same sample provided the 24 T cell receptor beta chains below, sequenced in a study of T cell changes during pregnancy in multiple sclerosis. Sequencing used immunoSEQ multiplex PCR; TCRdb keeps in-frame clones, though not all of them. The table records around 100,000 clones, approximately 90% of them present only once. Sequences were derived from peripheral blood, sampled in the second trimester of pregnancy. These receptors originate from a female donor in good health, enrolled as a control in a pregnancy study.

The gene calls are TRBV15 and TRBJ1-1; TRBD1 might be the D (6 bases). Per germline, CDR1 LNHNV and CDR2 YYDKDF (reference sequence). The CDR3 consists of 12 residues. V was shortened by 8 bases and J by 4 bases, with 11 bases between the two germline ends. The CDR3 here is CATGGWGTEAFF. The CDR3 DNA reads as TGTGCCACCGGGGGCTGGGGCACTGAAGCTTTCTTT.

The V and J genes are TRBV29-1 and TRBJ1-1, with D possibly TRBD1 on 6 matching bases. V lost 2 bases, J lost 7 bases, and 17 bases lay in between. This CDR3 is 14 amino acids long. Germline CDR1 is SQVTM and CDR2 is ANQGSEA. CDR3 region: CSVEPRQAVYEAFF. For the CDR3, the DNA is TGCAGCGTTGAACCCCGACAGGCCGTTTATGAAGCTTTCTTT.

The genes are TRBV6-5 and TRBJ2-1; D unresolved. V was shortened by 6 bases and J by 0 bases, with 9 bases between the two germline ends. Germline CDR1 reads MNHEY; CDR2 reads SVGAGI. CDR3 length: 14 residues. CDR3 loop: CASSLRGSYNEQFF. The CDR3 DNA sequence: TGTGCCAGCAGCCTAAGAGGCTCCTACAATGAGCAGTTCTTC.

This sequence joins TRBV6-6 and TRBJ1-2; TRBD1 matches 7 bases. The CDR3 covers 15 residues. The J segment lost 2 bases and the V segment lost 5 bases, leaving 8 bases of the junction unmatched. CDR1 and CDR2 from the germline V gene are MNHNY and SVGAGI (reference sequence). This chain's CDR3 is CASSTGGQANYGYTF. The CDR3 bases are TGTGCCAGCAGTACCGGCGGACAGGCGAACTATGGCTACACCTTC.

The chain recombines TRBV7-9 with TRBJ1-3, with 8 bases lining up with TRBD1. CDR1 and CDR2 (germline): SEHNR, FQNEAQ (reference sequence). Unmatched junction bases numbered 4, after V lost 6 bases and J lost 0 bases. The CDR3 sequence is 15 residues long. CDR3 coding DNA: TGTGCCAGCAGTCGACAGGGGAACTCTGGAAACACCATATATTTT. This translates into CASSRQGNSGNTIYF.

In regard to this clone: Different DNA sequences within this sample yield the same CDR3. The V call is TRBV19, the J call TRBJ1-2; D is uncertain. This CDR3 comprises 14 residues. Between the trimmed V and J ends, which lost 3 bases and 0 bases, there was a span of 8 bases. Germline V gene data show CDR1 as LNHDA and CDR2 as SQIVND (reference sequence). The CDR3 here is CASSIRGSNYGYTF. For the CDR3, the DNA is TGTGCCAGTAGTATTCGCGGTTCTAACTATGGCTACACCTTC.

J is TRBJ2-7 and V is TRBV19; D might be TRBD2 (6 bases). CDR1 LNHDA and CDR2 SQIVND come from the germline V gene (reference sequence). The length of the CDR3 is 15 residues. The V and J ends lost 3 bases and 6 bases respectively, with 18 bases between them. The CDR3 DNA reads TGTGCCAGTAGTATCACGCGGGGAATACTCACCGAGCAGTACTTC. This codes for CASSITRGILTEQYF.

The chain recombines TRBV21-1 with TRBJ1-1; the table's D call, TRBD1, was not checked against the DNA. TRBV21-1 represents a pseudogene. There are 19 residues in the CDR3. Here the CDR3 DNA reads TGTGCCAGCCCCTGTTTGTTAACAGTGGCTCCGTCGATGAACACTGAAGCTTTCTTT. It yields the protein CASPCLLTVAPSMNTEAFF.

V usage is TRBV4-1 and J usage is TRBJ1-5; D call uncertain. This CDR3 has 16 amino acids. V lost 0 bases and J 6 bases, leaving 15 bases between the germline ends. Germline V gene lookup returns CDR1 MGHRA and CDR2 YSYEKL. The CDR3 nucleotides read TGCGCCAGCAGCCAAGATACGAGGTTGGGTGGTCAGCCCCAGCATTTT. Its translation: CASSQDTRLGGQPQHF.

The rearrangement links TRBV30 to TRBJ2-7, with TRBD1 identical over 7 bases. The germline gives CDR1 GTSNPN, CDR2 SVGIG (reference sequence). V dropped 3 bases and J dropped 11; count of bases not matched to a gene: 7. CDR3 length: 11 residues. As DNA, the CDR3 is TGTGCCTGGAGCAAACCGGGACAGAAGTACTTC. Its translation: CAWSKPGQKYF.

The table lists this clone with a count of one. The chain joins TRBV21-1 to TRBJ2-7; the table assigns TRBD2, which was not confirmed against the DNA. TRBV21-1 is flagged as a pseudogene. The length of the CDR3 is 16 residues. The CDR3 is CASSKPTSGRPYEQYF. The CDR3 coding sequence is TGTGCCAGCAGCAAACCGACTAGCGGGAGGCCCTACGAGCAGTACTTC.

The chain links TRBV4-2 to TRBJ2-1; possible D gene TRBD2, 6 bases. V lost 1 base and J 8 bases, leaving 15 bases between the germline ends. This CDR3 has 15 residues. CDR1 LGHNA and CDR2 YNFKEQ come from the germline V gene. The CDR3 loop is CASSQGGTRADEQFF. The DNA of the CDR3 is TGTGCCAGCAGCCAAGGGGGGACTCGAGCGGATGAGCAGTTCTTC.

V usage is TRBV19 and J usage is TRBJ2-1; D remains ambiguous. CDR1 is LNHDA and CDR2 is SQIVND in the germline V gene (reference sequence). This CDR3 region has 12 residues. Trimming removed 5 bases at V and 4 bases at J, with 6 bases between. The CDR3 DNA reads TGTGCCAGTAGTCGTCGGTACAATGAGCAGTTCTTC. This translates into CASSRRYNEQFF. Full variable domain (missing parts from reference TRBV19 and TRBJ2-1): DGGITQSPKYLFRKEGQNVTLSCEQNLNHDAMYWYRQDPGQGLRLIYYSQIVNDFQKGDIAEGYSVSREKKESFPLTVTSAQKNPTAFYLCASSRRYNEQFFGPGTRLTVL.

This rearrangement joins TRBV6-1 to TRBJ2-2, with TRBD1 identical over 10 bases. The CDR3 covers 16 residues. V lost 3 bases, J lost 5 bases, and 6 bases stayed unmatched. Looked up from germline, CDR1 is MNHNS and CDR2 is SASEGT. CDR3 residues: CASSDFGTGATGELFF. The DNA for the CDR3 is TGTGCCAGCAGTGATTTCGGGACAGGGGCGACCGGGGAGCTGTTTTTT.

For the CDR3, the DNA is TGTGCCAGCAGCGGGACAGGGGATGGAAACACCATATATTTT. Translating gives CASSGTGDGNTIYF. The chain couples TRBV9 to TRBJ1-3; 9 nucleotides match TRBD1. V lost 3 bases and J lost 3; bases outside the gene matches: 1. CDR1 SGDLS and CDR2 YYNGEE come from the germline V gene. This CDR3 is 14 amino acids long.

This sequence joins TRBV10-3 and TRBJ1-2; TRBD1 matches 11 bases. The CDR3 totals 12 residues. Trimming took 9 bases from V and 7 from J; bases not matched to a gene: 4. CDR1 ENHRY and CDR2 SYGVKD come from the germline V gene. As DNA, the CDR3 is TGTGCCATTAAGGACAGGGGGCCTGGCTACACCTTC. Its protein is CAIKDRGPGYTF.

This rearrangement joins TRBV7-9 to TRBJ1-2; TRBD1 is a possible D gene (5 bases). CDR3 length: 16 residues. Germline V lookup: CDR1 SEHNR, CDR2 FQNEAQ (reference sequence). Trimming removed 1 base at V and 5 bases at J, with 17 bases between. Here the CDR3 DNA reads TGTGCCAGCAGCTTAGGTCGACAGAAACCCCCATATGGCTACACCTTC. Protein product: CASSLGRQKPPYGYTF.

This rearrangement joins TRBV7-9 to TRBJ2-5, with 7 bases aligning to TRBD1. V lost 5 bases, J lost 2 bases, and 5 bases stayed unmatched. This CDR3 is 14 amino acids long. Germline V gives CDR1 SEHNR, CDR2 FQNEAQ (reference sequence). The CDR3 loop is CASSLTGSQETQYF. The CDR3 bases are TGTGCCAGCAGCCTGACAGGGTCACAAGAGACCCAGTACTTC.

The chain couples TRBV25-1 to TRBJ2-1; tentatively, D is TRBD2 (6 bases). Germline CDR1 MGHDK, CDR2 SYGVNS. With 6 bases removed from V and 7 bases from J, the gap between germline ends came to 16 bases. The CDR3 has 14 amino acids. In DNA, the CDR3 is TGTGCCAGCAGCGTTCCGGCAGGGAGGAATGAGCAGTTCTTC. Translating it yields CASSVPAGRNEQFF. The entire variable domain, with the rest obtained from reference TRBV25-1 and TRBJ2-1, is as follows: EADIYQTPRYLVIGTGKKITLECSQTMGHDKMYWYQQDPGMELHLIHYSYGVNSTEKGDLSSESTVSRIRTEHFPLTLESARPSHTSQYLCASSVPAGRNEQFFGPGTRLTVL.

The rearrangement uses TRBV5-1 and TRBJ1-4; TRBD1 agrees at 7 bases. This CDR3 region has 17 residues. V dropped 4 bases and J dropped 5; count of bases not matched to a gene: 14. Germline-derived CDR1 and CDR2 are SGHRS and YFSETQ. This chain's CDR3 is CASSLEMIQGKNEKLFF. DNA for the CDR3: TGCGCCAGCAGCCTGGAGATGATACAGGGGAAAAATGAAAAACTGTTTTTT.

For the CDR3, the DNA is TGTGCCAGCGTGGGGACAGCTCCTAACTATGGCTACACCTTC. It encodes CASVGTAPNYGYTF. The rearrangement joins TRBV6-1 to TRBJ1-2; 7 bases are a match to TRBD1. Germline V gene sequence: CDR1 MNHNS, CDR2 SASEGT. The CDR3 contains 14 residues. J gave up 0 bases and V 8 bases, and 6 bases lay outside the gene matches.

This clone was counted once. This rearrangement joins TRBV5-6 to TRBJ1-5, with TRBD1 identical over 7 bases. J gave up 0 bases and V 0 bases, and 3 bases lay outside the gene matches. Germline V gene data show CDR1 as SGHDT and CDR2 as YYEEEE. The CDR3 is 16 amino acids. CDR3 in amino acids: CASSLGTGISNQPQHF. The CDR3 nucleotides read TGTGCCAGCAGCTTGGGGACAGGTATTAGCAATCAGCCCCAGCATTTT. The whole variable domain, remainder taken from reference TRBV5-6 and TRBJ1-5, is DAGVTQSPTHLIKTRGQQVTLRCSPKSGHDTVSWYQQALGQGPQFIFQYYEEEERQRGNFPDRFSGHQFPNYSSELNVNALLLGDSALYLCASSLGTGISNQPQHFGDGTRLSIL.

This chain links TRBV4-2 with TRBJ1-2, with D perhaps TRBD1 (5 bases). Germline lookup yields CDR1 LGHNA and CDR2 YNFKEQ. This CDR3 has 14 residues. The V end was cut by 4 bases, the J end by 2 bases, with 11 bases between. CDR3 loop: CASSRGERNYGYTF. The CDR3 DNA follows: TGTGCCAGCAGCCGGGGGGAGAGGAACTATGGCTACACCTTC.

The chain links TRBV19 to TRBJ2-1; 7 bases are shared with TRBD2. The CDR3 spans 16 residues. V lost 1 base and J lost 0; bases outside the gene matches: 3. Looked up from germline, CDR1 is LNHDA and CDR2 is SQIVND (reference sequence). CDR3 loop: CASSIGGGSSYNEQFF. The CDR3 DNA is TGTGCCAGTAGTATAGGGGGGGGAAGCTCCTACAATGAGCAGTTCTTC.